This entry lists 4 T cell receptor beta chains sequenced from one sample in a study of blood T cells in healthy people across ages. The use of a sample-barcoded 5' primer and a J-beta primer mix characterized a second PCR of about 7 to 12 cycles. TCRdb re-called the 5' RACE reads through MiXCR, storing one row per CDR3 protein. Counted here are 650,000 to 950,000 distinct CDR3 sequences, 40% to 50% occurring once; the ten biggest clones make up under 20%. Sequenced material: blood. These receptors were obtained from a man aged 55 to 69 in good health.

This clonotype has only a few counts. V gene TRBV10-3 combines with J gene TRBJ1-2, with 8 bases that match TRBD1. Germline V gives CDR1 ENHRY, CDR2 SYGVKD. Germline trimming cut 4 bases from V and 2 bases from J; bases unmatched to any gene: 6. The CDR3 extends over 15 amino acids. The CDR3 spells CAISVPGQANYGYTF. In DNA, the CDR3 is TGTGCCATCAGTGTCCCGGGACAGGCCAACTATGGCTACACCTTC.

This clonotype was picked up a small number of times. A single base separates this from a much larger clone, so it may be a read error. The rearrangement uses TRBV7-2 and TRBJ2-1; 7 bases map to TRBD2. Gene TRBJ2-7 matches the end of the DNA better, so the J call may be wrong. The CDR3 is 16 amino acids. Germline V gene lookup returns CDR1 SGHTA and CDR2 FQGNSA. This CDR3 is CASSLEGLNSYNEQYF. The CDR3 region has the DNA TGTGCCAGCAGCTTAGAGGGACTAAACTCCTACAATGAGCAGTACTTC.

J is TRBJ1-1 and V is TRBV18, with 7 positions matching TRBD1. The CDR3 is made up of 15 amino acids. J gave up 5 bases and V 1 base, and 7 bases lay outside the gene matches. CDR1 and CDR2 from the germline V gene are KGHSH and LQKENI. The CDR3 DNA sequence: TGTGCCAGCTCACCACTCCAGGGGGGGGGTACTGAAGCTTTCTTT. Protein product: CASSPLQGGGTEAFF.

The chain has TRBV12-3 or TRBV12-4 and TRBJ2-3; TRBD2 matches 7 bases. The CDR3 extends over 15 amino acids. The V gene end was trimmed by 3 bases and the J gene end by 0 bases; junction bases not matched to a gene: 3. CDR3 protein: CASSFPSGSTDTQYF. The CDR3 bases are TGTGCCAGCAGTTTCCCTAGCGGTAGCACAGATACGCAGTATTTT.